The rows below give T cell receptor beta chains drawn from one sample of a study of blood T cell repertoires in COVID-19. Generated by immunoSEQ multiplex PCR, the TCRdb table keeps only in-frame clones and is missing some. The sample consists of approximately 220,000 clones, nearly 90% of them appearing once. Sequencing was carried out using PBMCs or T cells enriched from blood (not recorded which). Source of these receptors: a man aged 25-45 years who had been exposed to COVID-19. Both conserved end residues are part of each CDR3. A D gene is named only where the DNA matches it firmly. Some rows have no size entry. The others give once, few or many, or a class for an expanded clone.

TRBV19	NA	TRBD1	TRBJ2-7	CASRNRHLDRVTYEQYF	TGTGCCAGTAGGAACAGACACCTGGACAGGGTCACCTACGAGCAGTACTTC
TRBV14	once	NA	TRBJ2-1	CASSQAKIGQFF	TGTGCCAGCAGCCAAGCTAAGATCGGGCAGTTCTTC
TRBV5-1	NA	TRBD1	TRBJ1-1	CASSFTTGENTEAFF	TGCGCCAGCAGCTTCACAACAGGGGAGAACACTGAAGCTTTCTTT
TRBV5-1	NA	TRBD1	TRBJ1-1	CASSVDRGLDTEAFF	TGCGCCAGCAGCGTCGACAGGGGGCTAGACACTGAAGCTTTCTTT
TRBV4-3	NA	NA	TRBJ2-7	CASSQDWGLKEQYF	TGCGCCAGCAGCCAAGATTGGGGACTCAAGGAGCAGTACTTC
TRBV5-1	NA	NA	TRBJ1-3	CASSQDITTSSGNTIYF	TGCGCCAGCAGCCAGGACATAACAACTTCCTCTGGAAACACCATATATTTT
TRBV6-5	NA	TRBD2	TRBJ2-7	CASIGLAGPYEQYF	TGTGCCAGCATTGGACTAGCGGGCCCCTACGAGCAGTACTTC
TRBV29-1	NA	NA	TRBJ1-1	CSSISVNTEAFF	TGCAGCTCCATCAGTGTGAACACTGAAGCTTTCTTT
TRBV27	NA	TRBD2	TRBJ2-3	CASTPGLITDTQYF	TGTGCCAGCACCCCGGGACTAATTACAGATACGCAGTATTTT
TRBV24-1	NA	NA	TRBJ2-1	CATSDSDEQFF	TGTGCCACCAGTGATTCGGATGAGCAGTTCTTC
TRBV19	NA	TRBD1	TRBJ2-2	CASKQGVNTGELFF	TGTGCCAGTAAGCAGGGGGTCAACACCGGGGAGCTGTTTTTT
TRBV3-1/TRBV3-2	NA	TRBD1	TRBJ1-6	CASSQNRGRIFSSPLHF	TGTGCCAGCAGCCAGAACAGGGGAAGAATTTTTAGTTCACCCCTCCACTTT
TRBV5-1	NA	NA	TRBJ1-2	CASSPGGQANYGYTF	TGCGCCAGCAGCCCTGGGGGCCAAGCTAACTATGGCTACACCTTC
TRBV30	NA	NA	TRBJ1-5	CAWSVLSNQPQHF	TGTGCCTGGAGTGTACTTAGCAATCAGCCCCAGCATTTT
TRBV6-5	once	NA	TRBJ1-5	CASSPRGIGNQPQHF	TGTGCCAGCAGTCCGCGGGGAATCGGGAATCAGCCCCAGCATTTT
TRBV4-1	NA	NA	TRBJ1-1	CASSQDPSTQLNF	TGCGCCAGCAGCCAAGATCCTAGTACGCAGCTTAACTTT
TRBV7-2	NA	NA	TRBJ2-3	CASSSFGTQYF	TGTGCCAGCAGCTCGTTCGGTACGCAGTATTTT
TRBV4-1	NA	TRBD2	TRBJ2-3	CASSPYSGGAVDTQYF	TGCGCCAGCAGCCCATATAGCGGGGGGGCCGTAGATACGCAGTATTTT
TRBV6-5	few	TRBD1	TRBJ1-1	CAGGTGTFEAFF	TGTGCCGGCGGGACAGGCACTTTTGAAGCTTTCTTT
TRBV3-1/TRBV3-2	NA	TRBD1	TRBJ2-5	CASSLLGGGETQYF	TGTGCCAGCAGCCTTCTAGGGGGCGGGGAGACCCAGTACTTC
TRBV10-3	NA	TRBD1	TRBJ1-5	CAISDGQDNQPQHF	TGTGCCATCAGTGACGGACAGGATAATCAGCCCCAGCATTTT
TRBV5-1	NA	NA	TRBJ2-2	CASSVFSGAGELFF	TGCGCCAGCAGCGTGTTCTCAGGTGCCGGGGAGCTGTTTTTT
TRBV30	NA	NA	TRBJ1-5	CAWSVRGSAGYNQPQHF	TGTGCCTGGAGTGTACGGGGGAGCGCGGGCTACAATCAGCCCCAGCATTTT
TRBV5-4	NA	TRBD1	TRBJ2-2	CASSRNTRDRDTMNTGELFF	TGTGCCAGCAGCCGAAATACCCGGGACAGGGATACGATGAACACCGGGGAGCTGTTTTTT
TRBV27	NA	NA	TRBJ1-5	CASRPRGVEPQHF	TGTGCCAGCAGGCCCCGGGGTGTCGAGCCCCAGCATTTT
TRBV7-3	NA	NA	TRBJ2-2	CASSLSSAGELFF	TGTGCCAGCAGCTTAAGTTCCGCCGGGGAGCTGTTTTTT
TRBV6-5	NA	NA	TRBJ2-6	CASSYAGESGANVLTF	TGTGCCAGCAGTTACGCTGGAGAATCTGGGGCCAACGTCCTGACTTTC
TRBV19	NA	NA	TRBJ2-5	CASTLGQYQETQYF	TGTGCCAGTACCCTGGGGCAGTACCAAGAGACCCAGTACTTC
TRBV2	NA	TRBD1	TRBJ1-2	CASSDPTGGLYGYTF	TGTGCCAGCAGTGACCCGACAGGGGGCCTCTATGGCTACACCTTC
TRBV25-1	NA	TRBD1	TRBJ1-1	CASSQGQGMHLAEAFF	TGTGCCAGCAGTCAGGGACAGGGGATGCATCTGGCTGAAGCTTTCTTT
TRBV2	NA	NA	TRBJ2-1	CASSEYWERARNEQFF	TGTGCCAGCAGTGAATACTGGGAGCGGGCGAGGAATGAGCAGTTCTTC
TRBV14	NA	NA	TRBJ1-6	CASSQERSGALHF	TGTGCCAGCAGCCAAGAACGGTCGGGGGCCCTCCACTTT
TRBV4-2	once	NA	TRBJ1-5	CASSQEGPWSNQPQHF	TGTGCCAGCAGCCAAGAGGGGCCCTGGTCAAATCAGCCCCAGCATTTT
TRBV5-4	NA	TRBD2	TRBJ2-7	CASSLASGGADEQYF	TGTGCCAGCAGCTTGGCTAGCGGGGGGGCGGACGAGCAGTACTTC
TRBV2	NA	NA	TRBJ1-1	CASSGMEGRPEAFF	TGTGCCAGCAGTGGGATGGAGGGGAGGCCTGAAGCTTTCTTT
TRBV5-1	once	TRBD2	TRBJ2-3	CATSRGERTDTQYF	TGCGCCACGTCTCGGGGGGAGCGCACAGATACGCAGTATTTT
TRBV19	NA	NA	TRBJ1-5	CASSLTGRGVQPQHF	TGTGCCAGTAGCCTTACAGGGCGCGGAGTTCAGCCCCAGCATTTT